Below, 11 T cell receptor beta chains from the same sample are listed, as sequenced in a study of blood T cell repertoires in COVID-19. Sequencing used immunoSEQ multiplex PCR; TCRdb keeps in-frame clones, though not all of them. The repertoire has 100,000 to 150,000 clones, 75% to 90% of them found once; the top ten carry 3.2%. Sample: peripheral blood. The receptors shown here come from a woman at least 80 years old with COVID-19, enrolled during active disease.

The chain joins TRBV6-5 to TRBJ1-2, with D tentatively TRBD1 (5 bases). The CDR3 sequence is 14 residues long. The germline CDR1 and CDR2 sequences are MNHEY and SVGAGI. V was clipped by 7 bases and J by 4 bases, with 16 bases between them. In nucleotides, the CDR3 is TGTGCCAGCAATCCTTCCGGGACTCTCTATGGCTACACCTTC. It yields the protein CASNPSGTLYGYTF.

The chain recombines TRBV24-1 with TRBJ2-2, with D possibly being TRBD2 (5 bases). CDR1 and CDR2 (germline): KGHDR, SFDVKD. Trimming took off 4 bases at V and 8 bases at J, with 7 bases between the two ends. The CDR3 sequence is 12 residues long. The CDR3 region has the DNA TGTGCCACCAGTGACCCGGGGGGGGAGCTGTTTTTT. Translation: CATSDPGGELFF.

The V gene is TRBV28, the J gene TRBJ1-5; D is perhaps TRBD1 (5 bases). Trimming pared 7 bases from V and 1 base from J, leaving 11 bases between. This CDR3 comprises 14 residues. In germline, CDR1 is MDHEN, CDR2 SYDVKM. The CDR3 DNA follows: TGTGCCAGCACCCTGGGGGGGAGCAATCAGCCCCAGCATTTT. This sequence encodes CASTLGGSNQPQHF.

This clone was seen only a few times. The rearrangement links TRBV6-2 or TRBV6-3 to TRBJ2-3; weak D call: TRBD2 (5 bases). The germline V gene encodes CDR1 MNHEY and CDR2 SVGEGT. The ends were cut back, 0 bases at V and 2 bases at J, with 15 bases in the middle. CDR3 length equals 17 residues. CDR3 coding DNA: TGTGCCAGCAGTTACTCGGAGGATACCTTCCCCACAGATACGCAGTATTTT. It encodes CASSYSEDTFPTDTQYF.

The CDR3 region is CASSQDLGRVRYF. Here the CDR3 DNA reads TGCGCCAGCAGCCAAGATCTAGGCAGGGTCAGGTATTTT. The chain uses TRBV4-1 and TRBJ2-3; a possible D gene is TRBD1 (5 bases). The length of the CDR3 is 13 residues. Germline CDR1 and CDR2: MGHRA and YSYEKL. V was trimmed by 0 bases and J by 14 bases, leaving 15 bases between them.

V is TRBV18 and J is TRBJ1-2; 10 bases map to TRBD1. This CDR3 spans 13 amino acids. Trimming cost V 3 bases and J 6 bases; bases outside gene matches: 1. Germline loops: CDR1 KGHSH, CDR2 LQKENI. CDR3 in amino acids: CASSPGQGHGYTF. DNA for the CDR3: TGTGCCAGCTCACCGGGACAGGGGCATGGCTACACCTTC.

In this sample, this clone turned up once. The chain employs TRBV7-8 and TRBJ2-1; TRBD2 matches at 14 bases. This CDR3 region has 17 residues. Germline V gene data show CDR1 as SGHVS and CDR2 as FQNEAQ. The V and J ends lost 5 bases and 7 bases, in that order; junction bases with no gene match: 10. CDR3 coding DNA: TGTGCCAGCAGCCCTACATTCGGGACTAGCGGGGGAAATGAGCAGTTCTTC. Protein: CASSPTFGTSGGNEQFF.

The chain couples TRBV7-3 to TRBJ2-5; possibly TRBD2 for D (8 bases). This CDR3 contains 18 residues. Germline CDR1 SGHTA, CDR2 FQGTGA. The V end lost 5 bases, the J end lost 2 bases, and 24 bases lay between the germline ends. The CDR3 region has the DNA TGTGCCAGCAGCCAGCGGGGGCCCCTCCGACAGGGTCAAGAGACCCAGTACTTC. This translates into CASSQRGPLRQGQETQYF.

V gene TRBV6-5 combines with J gene TRBJ1-2; perhaps TRBD1 as D (5 bases). The CDR3 totals 13 residues. V was trimmed by 0 bases and J by 5 bases, leaving 7 bases between them. Germline CDR1 reads MNHEY; CDR2 reads SVGAGI. The CDR3 DNA reads as TGTGCCAGCAGTTACTCGGGGGGGTATGGCTACACCTTC. Its translation is CASSYSGGYGYTF.

The chain employs TRBV18 and TRBJ1-6, with D uncertain. Germline CDR1 is KGHSH and CDR2 is LQKENI. The germline V and J ends were trimmed by 3 bases and 7 bases, with 7 bases remaining between them. This CDR3 has 13 amino acids. CDR3: CASSPDRNSPLHF. In DNA, the CDR3 is TGTGCCAGCTCACCCGATCGGAATTCACCCCTCCACTTT.

Notes on this clone: Lacking the conserved final phenylalanine or tryptophan, this CDR3 likely reflects a read error. The limits of the CDR3 on the DNA are not certain, so only TCRdb's listed CDR3 is given. This CDR3 reads CASSSLSSGRKPIL. The chain carries TRBV6-2 or TRBV6-3 and TRBJ2-7; the table's TRBD2 call for D was not verified on the DNA. Germline values: CDR1 MNHEY, CDR2 SVGEGT. The CDR3 length is 14 residues, termini included.